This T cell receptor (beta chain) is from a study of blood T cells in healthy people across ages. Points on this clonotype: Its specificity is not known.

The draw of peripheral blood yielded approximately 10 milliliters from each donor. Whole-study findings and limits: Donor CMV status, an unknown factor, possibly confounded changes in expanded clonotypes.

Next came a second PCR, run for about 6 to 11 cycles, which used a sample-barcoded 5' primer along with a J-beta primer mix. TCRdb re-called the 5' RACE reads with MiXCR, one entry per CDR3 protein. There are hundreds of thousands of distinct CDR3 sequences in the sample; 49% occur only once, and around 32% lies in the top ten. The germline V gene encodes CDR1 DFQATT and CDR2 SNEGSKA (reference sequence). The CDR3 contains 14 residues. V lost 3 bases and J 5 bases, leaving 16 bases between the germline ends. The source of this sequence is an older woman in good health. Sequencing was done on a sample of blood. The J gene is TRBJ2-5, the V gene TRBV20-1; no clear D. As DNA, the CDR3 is TGCAGTGCTAGGGCCCAAGCAGGTGTTGAGACCCAGTACTTC. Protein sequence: CSARAQAGVETQYF.